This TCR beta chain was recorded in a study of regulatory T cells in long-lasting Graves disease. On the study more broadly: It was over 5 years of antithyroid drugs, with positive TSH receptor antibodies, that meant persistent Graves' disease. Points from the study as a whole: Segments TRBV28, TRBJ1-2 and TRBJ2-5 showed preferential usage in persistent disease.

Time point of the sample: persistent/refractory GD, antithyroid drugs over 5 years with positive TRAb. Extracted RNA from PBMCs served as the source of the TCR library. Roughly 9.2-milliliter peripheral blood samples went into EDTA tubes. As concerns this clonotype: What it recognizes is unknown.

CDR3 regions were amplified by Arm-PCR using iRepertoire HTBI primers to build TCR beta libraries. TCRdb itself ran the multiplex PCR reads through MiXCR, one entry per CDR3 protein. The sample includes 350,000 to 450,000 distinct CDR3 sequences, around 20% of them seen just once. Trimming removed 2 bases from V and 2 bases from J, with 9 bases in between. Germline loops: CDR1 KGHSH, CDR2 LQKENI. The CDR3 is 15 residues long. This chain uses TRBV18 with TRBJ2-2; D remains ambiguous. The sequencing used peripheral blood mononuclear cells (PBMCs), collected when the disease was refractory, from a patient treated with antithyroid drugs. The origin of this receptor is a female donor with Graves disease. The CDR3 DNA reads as TGTGCCAGCTCACCAGAACAGTCAAACACCGGGGAGCTGTTTTTT. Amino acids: CASSPEQSNTGELFF.